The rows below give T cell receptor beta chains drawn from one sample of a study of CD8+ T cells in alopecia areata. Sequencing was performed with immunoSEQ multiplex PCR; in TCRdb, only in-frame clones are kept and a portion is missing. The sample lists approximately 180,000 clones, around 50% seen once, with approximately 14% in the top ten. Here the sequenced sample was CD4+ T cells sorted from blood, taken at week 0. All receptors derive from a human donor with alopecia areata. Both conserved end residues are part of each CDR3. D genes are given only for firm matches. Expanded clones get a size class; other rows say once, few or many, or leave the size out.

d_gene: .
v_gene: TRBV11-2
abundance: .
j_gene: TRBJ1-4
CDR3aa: CASSLDYGSWEKLFF
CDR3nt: TGTGCCAGCAGCTTAGACTACGGTTCTTGGGAGAAACTGTTTTTT

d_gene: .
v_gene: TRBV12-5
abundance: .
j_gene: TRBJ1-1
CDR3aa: CASGLSEAADEAFF
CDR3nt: TGTGCTAGTGGTTTGAGTGAGGCGGCAGATGAAGCTTTCTTT

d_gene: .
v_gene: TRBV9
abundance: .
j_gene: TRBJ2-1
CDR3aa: CASSVARAGIQGEQFF
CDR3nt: TGTGCCAGCAGCGTAGCTCGGGCGGGAATCCAGGGTGAGCAGTTCTTC

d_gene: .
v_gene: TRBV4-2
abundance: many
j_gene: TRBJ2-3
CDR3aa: CASSQEAGTQYF
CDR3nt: TGTGCCAGCAGCCAAGAGGCGGGTACGCAGTATTTT

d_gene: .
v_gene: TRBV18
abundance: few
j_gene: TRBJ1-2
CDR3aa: CASSVSGNYGYTF
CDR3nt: TGTGCCAGCTCGGTGTCAGGGAACTATGGCTACACCTTC

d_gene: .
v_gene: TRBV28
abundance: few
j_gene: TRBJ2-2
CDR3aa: CASSRRGTPNTGELFF
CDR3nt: TGTGCCAGCAGTCGACGGGGGACACCCAACACCGGGGAGCTGTTTTTT

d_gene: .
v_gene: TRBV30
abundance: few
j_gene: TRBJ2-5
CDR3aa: CAWSPRRGGGGTQYF
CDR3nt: TGTGCCTGGAGTCCGAGACGCGGGGGCGGAGGGACCCAGTACTTC

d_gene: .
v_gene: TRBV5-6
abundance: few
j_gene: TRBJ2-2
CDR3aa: CASSATGELFF
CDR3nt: TGTGCCAGCAGCGCTACCGGGGAGCTGTTTTTT

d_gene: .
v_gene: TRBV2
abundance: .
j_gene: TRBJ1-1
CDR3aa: CASSLRTVRTEAFF
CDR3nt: TGTGCCAGCAGCCTAAGGACAGTCCGAACTGAAGCTTTCTTT

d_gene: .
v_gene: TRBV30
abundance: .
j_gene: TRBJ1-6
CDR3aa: CAWSVLVWNSPLHF
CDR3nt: TGTGCCTGGAGTGTACTGGTATGGAATTCACCCCTCCACTTT

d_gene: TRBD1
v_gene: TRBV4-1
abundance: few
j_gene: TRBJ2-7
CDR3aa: CASSLDRGPYEQYF
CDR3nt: TGCGCCAGCAGCCTGGACAGGGGACCCTACGAGCAGTACTTC

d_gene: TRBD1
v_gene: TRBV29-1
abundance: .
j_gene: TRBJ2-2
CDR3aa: CSVEEQGDGELFF
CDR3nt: TGCAGCGTTGAAGAACAGGGGGACGGGGAGCTGTTTTTT

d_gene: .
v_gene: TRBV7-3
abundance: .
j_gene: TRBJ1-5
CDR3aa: CASSPPWGGPQHF
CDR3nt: TGTGCCAGCAGCCCCCCATGGGGGGGGCCCCAGCATTTT

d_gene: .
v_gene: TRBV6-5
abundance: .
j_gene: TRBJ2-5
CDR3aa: CASSPTRAVMAQYF
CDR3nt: TGTGCCAGCAGTCCGACTCGTGCGGTTATGGCCCAGTACTTC

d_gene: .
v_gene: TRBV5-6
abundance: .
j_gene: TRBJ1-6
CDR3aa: CASSLDVSPLHF
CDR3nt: TGTGCCAGCAGCTTGGACGTATCACCCCTCCACTTT

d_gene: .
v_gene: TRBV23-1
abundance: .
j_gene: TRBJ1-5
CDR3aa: CASSVPRDVDSNQPQHF
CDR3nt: TGCGCCAGCAGTGTCCCCCGGGACGTCGATAGCAATCAGCCCCAGCATTTT

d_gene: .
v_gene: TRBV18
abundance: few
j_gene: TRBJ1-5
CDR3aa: CASSPQVTNQPQHF
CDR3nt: TGTGCCAGCTCACCACAAGTGACCAATCAGCCCCAGCATTTT